Shown below are 32 T cell receptor beta chains from a single sample sequenced in a study of cytomegalovirus exposure and HLA in healthy donors (dated by TCRdb to 2016 to 2017). Library prep was done by the immunoSEQ multiplex PCR assay. For the multiplex PCR, a mixture combining 60 forward primers for TCR Vbeta segments and 13 reverse primers for TCR Jbeta segments was used. The table comes from immuneACCESS by way of TCRdb, which keeps in-frame sequences with V and J called. Part of the clones is missing from these tables; in studies checked, under half for an unresolved V gene and the rest for unknown reasons. The sample contains about 230,000 clones, more than 75% of them found a single time. The ten largest account for 0.24% of the sample. The sample consisted of PBMCs. The receptor source for this set is a girl aged 2 to 10 in good health and CMV-seronegative.

The chain is built from TRBV27 and TRBJ1-1, with D possibly TRBD1 on 5 matching bases. Trimming pared 6 bases from V and 7 bases from J, leaving 21 bases between. Per the germline V gene, CDR1 is MNHEY and CDR2 is SMNVEV (reference sequence). The CDR3 is made up of 15 amino acids. CDR3 nucleotide sequence: TGTGCCAGCAGCAAGACAGTCATGCGGGGGGATGAAGCTTTCTTT. Translating it yields CASSKTVMRGDEAFF.

The V and J genes are TRBV5-8 and TRBJ1-5, with D maybe TRBD1 (6 bases). This CDR3 region has 16 residues. Trimming took off 2 bases at V and 0 bases at J, with 12 bases between the two ends. Germline V gene sequence: CDR1 SGHTS, CDR2 YDEGEE. This CDR3 is CASSFSTGYSNQPQHF. For the CDR3, the DNA is TGTGCCAGCAGCTTCTCGACAGGTTATAGCAATCAGCCCCAGCATTTT. Supplemented by reference TRBV5-8 and TRBJ1-5, the full variable domain reads EAGVTQSPTHLIKTRGQQATLRCSPISGHTSVYWYQQALGLGLQFLLWYDEGEERNRGNFPPRFSGRQFPNYSSELNVNALELEDSALYLCASSFSTGYSNQPQHFGDGTRLSIL.

The CDR3 region is CAWNIGHQETQYF. The CDR3 DNA reads TGTGCCTGGAATATCGGACATCAAGAGACCCAGTACTTC. The chain uses TRBV30 and TRBJ2-5; a weak D match, TRBD1 (5 bases). Germline V gives CDR1 GTSNPN, CDR2 SVGIG (reference sequence). Trimming removed 4 bases at V and 2 bases at J, with 11 bases between. The CDR3 is made up of 13 amino acids.

The chain recombines TRBV12-5 with TRBJ2-4; 15 nucleotides line up with TRBD2. Germline CDR1 is LGHNT and CDR2 is FRNRAP. Trimming at V came to 7 bases and at J to 9 bases, leaving 4 bases not matched to a gene. This CDR3 is 14 amino acids long. The CDR3 nucleotides read TGTGCTAGTGCCCGGACTAGCGGGAGGGCCATTCAGTACTTC. Translating it yields CASARTSGRAIQYF.

The rearrangement joins TRBV7-9 to TRBJ2-3, with TRBD2 identical over 8 bases. V lost 5 bases, J lost 4 bases, and 5 bases stayed unmatched. Germline assignment: CDR1 SEHNR and CDR2 FQNEAQ (reference sequence). This CDR3 has 14 residues. In DNA, the CDR3 is TGTGCCAGCAGCCCCGGGGGGGAGGCAGATACGCAGTATTTT. It specifies CASSPGGEADTQYF.

The chain combines TRBV14 with TRBJ1-5; D is undetermined. Trimming took 1 base from V and 8 from J, leaving 9 bases between them. This CDR3 contains 13 residues. Germline CDR1 reads SGHDN; CDR2 reads FVKESK. The CDR3 region has the DNA TGTGCCAGCAGCCAAGCGGGGAATGAGCCCCAGCATTTT. Translated: CASSQAGNEPQHF.

This clone is a singleton in its sample. This CDR3 is CASSLVVLGETQYF. In nucleotides, the CDR3 is TGTGCCAGCAGCTTAGTGGTCCTCGGGGAGACCCAGTACTTC. The chain recombines TRBV7-2 with TRBJ2-5; D is ambiguous. Germline CDR1 reads SGHTA; CDR2 reads FQGNSA. This CDR3 contains 14 residues. V was cut by 1 base and J by 5 bases, with 11 bases left in between.

The gene calls are TRBV5-1 and TRBJ2-3, with D perhaps TRBD2 (5 bases). There are 14 residues in the CDR3. V lost 2 bases and J 4 bases, leaving 11 bases between the germline ends. CDR1 SGHRS and CDR2 YFSETQ come from the germline V gene. The CDR3 DNA reads TGCGCCAGCAGCTTCGGTAGCGACGCAGATACGCAGTATTTT. Translation gives CASSFGSDADTQYF.

The CDR3 reads CASSLVSVYGYTF. CDR3 bases: TGTGCCAGCAGCTTAGTCTCAGTCTATGGCTACACCTTC. The rearrangement joins TRBV7-2 to TRBJ1-2; the D is unclear. Germline V CDR1 and CDR2: SGHTA, FQGNSA. The CDR3 covers 13 residues. V lost 1 base to trimming and J lost 4 bases, with 7 bases between them.

The rearrangement uses TRBV27 and TRBJ2-7; unclear D gene. The CDR3 runs to 15 residues. In germline, CDR1 is MNHEY, CDR2 SMNVEV (reference sequence). V shed 3 bases and J shed 0 bases, with 12 bases lying between them. CDR3 in amino acids: CASSFPRNGSYEQYF. CDR3 in DNA: TGTGCCAGCAGTTTCCCCAGGAACGGCTCCTACGAGCAGTACTTC.

The chain is built from TRBV29-1 and TRBJ1-2; possible D gene TRBD1, 5 bases. The CDR3 is 12 residues long. Germline lookup yields CDR1 SQVTM and CDR2 ANQGSEA. V was cut by 1 base and J by 4 bases, with 7 bases left in between. In nucleotides, the CDR3 is TGCAGCGTTGAAGGCAGGGCCTATGGCTACACCTTC. Translated: CSVEGRAYGYTF.

J is TRBJ1-2 and V is TRBV4-1; 7 nucleotides line up with TRBD1. Germline lookup yields CDR1 MGHRA and CDR2 YSYEKL. The V and J ends lost 2 bases and 4 bases, in that order; junction bases with no gene match: 4. The CDR3 extends over 14 amino acids. CDR3 region: CASSQPGQTYGYTF. In DNA form, the CDR3 reads TGCGCCAGCAGCCAACCGGGACAGACCTATGGCTACACCTTC.

This clone appeared a few times. The chain joins TRBV6-5 to TRBJ1-1, with D perhaps matching TRBD1 (5 bases). The CDR3 sequence is 12 residues long. Per the germline V gene, CDR1 is MNHEY and CDR2 is SVGAGI. V lost 5 bases and J lost 6, with 10 bases in between. Here the CDR3 reads CASSVGGAEAFF. The CDR3 bases are TGTGCCAGCAGTGTGGGGGGGGCTGAAGCTTTCTTT.

This chain joins TRBV6-7 and TRBJ1-2; TRBD1 matches 7 bases. TRBV6-7 is given ORF status, its function remaining uncertain. CDR3 length: 15 amino acids. With 0 bases clipped from V and 0 bases from J, the junction kept 1 base outside the gene matches. In DNA form, the CDR3 reads TGTGCCAGCAGTTACTCCGGGACAGCTAACTATGGCTACACCTTC. Its translation: CASSYSGTANYGYTF.

This chain connects TRBV5-1 to TRBJ2-5; D is ambiguous. The J call is in doubt because the DNA end fits TRBJ2-7 better. The CDR3 covers 16 residues. Germline lookup yields CDR1 SGHRS and CDR2 YFSETQ. CDR3 sequence: CASSRLEGANSYEQYF. The CDR3 DNA reads as TGCGCCAGCAGCCGTTTGGAAGGAGCAAACTCCTACGAGCAGTACTTC.

The rearrangement joins TRBV19 to TRBJ1-6, with D tentatively TRBD1 (5 bases). Trimming took 3 bases from V and 7 from J, leaving 10 bases between them. This CDR3 has 14 amino acids. Germline loops: CDR1 LNHDA, CDR2 SQIVND (reference sequence). The DNA of the CDR3 is TGTGCCAGTAGTATTTGGGCAGGGAATTCACCCCTCCACTTT. It encodes CASSIWAGNSPLHF. The full variable domain, rest sourced from reference TRBV19 and TRBJ1-6, is DGGITQSPKYLFRKEGQNVTLSCEQNLNHDAMYWYRQDPGQGLRLIYYSQIVNDFQKGDIAEGYSVSREKKESFPLTVTSAQKNPTAFYLCASSIWAGNSPLHFGNGTRLTVT.

This clone was found once. This sequence joins TRBV30 and TRBJ2-1; TRBD2 agrees at 8 bases. Germline V gene sequence: CDR1 GTSNPN, CDR2 SVGIG (reference sequence). J gave up 8 bases and V 2 bases, and 8 bases lay outside the gene matches. CDR3 length equals 14 residues. The CDR3 bases are TGTGCCTGGAGTCCCAGCGGGAGCTTCGATGAGCAGTTCTTC. This gives the protein CAWSPSGSFDEQFF.

This clone was detected only once. J is TRBJ1-1 and V is TRBV6-1, with 9 bases fitting TRBD1. Germline values: CDR1 MNHNS, CDR2 SASEGT. V lost 7 bases to trimming and J lost 6 bases; unmatched junction nucleotides: 9. CDR3 length: 14 residues. The CDR3 nucleotides read TGTGCCAGCAAAGGGACAGGGAATCCCTCTGAAGCTTTCTTT. This gives the protein CASKGTGNPSEAFF.

The chain employs TRBV6-1 and TRBJ2-3; D is possibly TRBD1 (6 bases). There are 14 residues in the CDR3. Trimming removed 4 bases from V and 4 bases from J, with 12 bases in between. The germline V gene has CDR1 MNHNS and CDR2 SASEGT. The CDR3 DNA sequence: TGTGCCAGCAGTGGTGTACAGGGCCCAGATACGCAGTATTTT. Its protein is CASSGVQGPDTQYF.

About this clone itself: The junction and the germline gene differ at one end; a read error may be behind it. The chain combines TRBV7-2 with TRBJ2-7; no clear D. The CDR3 length is 13 residues. Germline loops: CDR1 SGHTA, CDR2 FQGNSA. Here the CDR3 DNA reads TGTGCCAGCAACTTAAACAGAAACTACGAGCAGTACTTC. Protein: CASNLNRNYEQYF.

The chain joins TRBV6-1 to TRBJ2-7, with 8 bases fitting TRBD2. The CDR3 totals 13 residues. Germline CDR1 is MNHNS and CDR2 is SASEGT. Losses at the gene ends were 9 bases for V and 2 bases for J; bases not matched to a gene: 6. The CDR3 DNA is TGTGCCAGTGAGTCGGGGGGGCCCTACGAGCAGTACTTC. This encodes CASESGGPYEQYF.

The V and J genes are TRBV11-2 and TRBJ2-3; TRBD1 agrees at 7 bases. V lost 3 bases, J lost 5 bases, and 8 bases stayed unmatched. This CDR3 is built from 15 residues. The germline CDR1 and CDR2 sequences are SGHAT and FQNNGV. The CDR3 here is CASSLVRGRKDTQYF. Written as DNA, the CDR3 is TGTGCCAGCAGCTTGGTTAGGGGGCGGAAAGATACGCAGTATTTT. Full variable domain (missing parts from reference TRBV11-2 and TRBJ2-3): EAGVAQSPRYKIIEKRQSVAFWCNPISGHATLYWYQQILGQGPKLLIQFQNNGVVDDSQLPKDRFSAERLKGVDSTLKIQPAKLEDSAVYLCASSLVRGRKDTQYFGPGTRLTVL.

J is TRBJ2-7 and V is TRBV5-4; 8 bases are a match to TRBD1. Germline CDR1 reads SGHNT; CDR2 reads YYREEE (reference sequence). The CDR3 length is 15 residues. J lost 1 base, V lost 4 bases, and 7 bases had no gene match. CDR3 in DNA: TGTGCCAGCAGCCCCGGGACAGGCCCTTCCTACGAGCAGTACTTC. Protein: CASSPGTGPSYEQYF. Full variable domain (remainder filled in from reference TRBV5-4 and TRBJ2-7): ETGVTQSPTHLIKTRGQQVTLRCSSQSGHNTVSWYQQALGQGPQFIFQYYREEENGRGNFPPRFSGLQFPNYSSELNVNALELDDSALYLCASSPGTGPSYEQYFGPGTRLTVT.

This CDR3 is CASSQDWLADEETQYF. The CDR3, as DNA: TGTGCCAGCAGCCAAGACTGGCTAGCGGACGAAGAGACCCAGTACTTC. The rearrangement links TRBV4-2 to TRBJ2-5; TRBD2 matches at 7 bases. V dropped 0 bases and J dropped 3; count of bases not matched to a gene: 7. Per germline, CDR1 LGHNA and CDR2 YNFKEQ. The CDR3 has 16 residues.

The rearrangement links TRBV7-9 to TRBJ2-1; TRBD2 agrees at 12 bases. The CDR3 is 15 residues long. Germline-derived CDR1 and CDR2 are SEHNR and FQNEAQ (reference sequence). The ends lost 6 bases at V and 4 bases at J; junction bases unmatched: 4. The DNA for the CDR3 is TGTGCCAGCAGACTACTAGCGGGGGGATACAATGAGCAGTTCTTC. This encodes CASRLLAGGYNEQFF.

The rearrangement uses TRBV5-6 and TRBJ2-5; D may be TRBD2 (6 bases). Germline lookup yields CDR1 SGHDT and CDR2 YYEEEE. The CDR3 extends over 15 amino acids. V was shortened by 4 bases and J by 1 base, with 14 bases between the two germline ends. The CDR3 DNA sequence: TGTGCCAGCAGCACCCTGGGGGGTCTCCAAGAGACCCAGTACTTC. It encodes CASSTLGGLQETQYF.

The chain uses TRBV6-5 and TRBJ1-5; TRBD1 agrees at 7 bases. The junction had 9 bases not matched to a gene; V was cut back by 7 bases and J by 3 bases. CDR3 size: 15 residues. Germline assignment: CDR1 MNHEY and CDR2 SVGAGI. CDR3 residues: CASKADRALNQPQHF. Here the CDR3 DNA reads TGTGCCAGCAAGGCAGACAGGGCCCTCAATCAGCCCCAGCATTTT.

This sequence joins TRBV6-6 and TRBJ1-2; 7 nucleotides line up with TRBD1. CDR1 and CDR2 from the germline V gene are MNHNY and SVGAGI (reference sequence). V trimming: 2 bases; J trimming: 4 bases; junction bases outside the gene matches: 1. The CDR3 spans 13 residues. The CDR3 loop reads CASSYRQGYGYTF. For the CDR3, the DNA is TGTGCCAGCAGTTACCGACAGGGCTATGGCTACACCTTC.

The chain combines TRBV7-2 with TRBJ2-1, with 8 bases that match TRBD2. Germline CDR1 is SGHTA and CDR2 is FQGNSA. The CDR3 is made up of 15 amino acids. J gave up 5 bases and V 5 bases, and 8 bases lay outside the gene matches. The CDR3 here is CASSPRTGGDNEQFF. CDR3 DNA: TGTGCCAGCAGCCCCCGAACGGGAGGGGACAATGAGCAGTTCTTC.

The chain combines TRBV6-5 with TRBJ2-5, with 9 positions matching TRBD1. The J call may be faulty, since TRBJ2-7 better matches the DNA end. The CDR3 covers 15 residues. CDR1 and CDR2 (germline): MNHEY, SVGAGI. In DNA form, the CDR3 reads TGTGCCAGCAGTTCAGCCGGGACAGGGCGAAGCGAGCAGTACTTC. Translated: CASSSAGTGRSEQYF.

A word on this clone: This specimen includes other DNA sequences encoding the same CDR3. J is TRBJ2-3 and V is TRBV7-8; no reliable D call. Per germline, CDR1 SGHVS and CDR2 FQNEAQ. The V end lost 1 base, the J end lost 5 bases, and 4 bases lay between the germline ends. This CDR3 comprises 12 residues. CDR3 in DNA: TGTGCCAGCAGCTTAGGCAGAGATACGCAGTATTTT. Its translation is CASSLGRDTQYF. Based on the CDR3 plus reference TRBV7-8 and TRBJ2-3, the full variable domain is GAGVSQSPRYKVAKRGQDVALRCDPISGHVSLFWYQQALGQGPEFLTYFQNEAQLDKSGLPSDRFFAERPEGSVSTLKIQRTQQEDSAVYLCASSLGRDTQYFGPGTRLTVL.

The chain uses TRBV19 and TRBJ1-2; 7 bases match TRBD1. This CDR3 spans 15 amino acids. V trimming: 4 bases; J trimming: 7 bases; junction bases outside the gene matches: 12. Germline CDR1 reads LNHDA; CDR2 reads SQIVND (reference sequence). CDR3 sequence reads: CASSTRTGRESGYTF. CDR3 DNA sequence: TGTGCCAGTAGTACTAGGACAGGACGCGAGTCTGGCTACACCTTC.